Following are 22 T cell receptor beta chains from one sample sequenced in a study of blood T cell repertoires in COVID-19. Data came from immunoSEQ multiplex PCR; TCRdb stores just in-frame clones and leaves some out. The sample lists more than 70,000 clones, roughly 80% occurring once. What was sequenced was peripheral blood. The receptors shown here come from a woman of 80 years or more with active or convalescent COVID-19.

The sample holds a few counts of this clone. The chain recombines TRBV6-2 or TRBV6-3 with TRBJ2-2; 8 bases match TRBD1. After removal of 4 bases from V and 5 bases from J, the junction contained 12 bases not matched to a gene. The germline V gene has CDR1 MNHEY and CDR2 SVGEGT. There are 17 residues in the CDR3. The CDR3 nucleotides read TGTGCCAGCAGTTCTGGGGTCCCCGGACAGGGAACCGGGGAGCTGTTTTTT. It translates to CASSSGVPGQGTGELFF.

This rearrangement joins TRBV18 to TRBJ2-1, with 8 bases matching TRBD1. V dropped 3 bases and J dropped 4; count of bases not matched to a gene: 5. This CDR3 spans 15 amino acids. From germline, CDR1 is KGHSH and CDR2 LQKENI. The DNA for the CDR3 is TGTGCCAGCTCACCTAACAGGGGGTCGTACAATGAGCAGTTCTTC. Amino acids: CASSPNRGSYNEQFF.

The chain uses TRBV18 and TRBJ1-3, with 7 bases lining up with TRBD1. This CDR3 has 19 amino acids. Germline V lookup: CDR1 KGHSH, CDR2 LQKENI. With V trimmed by 0 bases and J by 0 bases, 11 bases remained unmatched. In DNA, the CDR3 is TGTGCCAGCTCACCACCTGCAGGGGGATCCACGAGCTCTGGAAACACCATATATTTT. Protein product: CASSPPAGGSTSSGNTIYF.

This sequence joins TRBV3-1 (or the pseudogene TRBV3-2) and TRBJ2-1; TRBD1 is a possible D gene (5 bases). CDR1 is LGHDT, CDR2 YNNKEL, per germline (reference sequence). The V end lost 2 bases, the J end lost 1 base, and 9 bases lay between the germline ends. This CDR3 has 15 residues. In nucleotides, the CDR3 is TGTGCCAGCAGCCAACAACAGGTATCCTACAATGAGCAGTTCTTC. Amino acid sequence: CASSQQQVSYNEQFF.

The chain carries TRBV28 and TRBJ2-6; 9 nucleotides agree with TRBD1. The germline CDR1 and CDR2 sequences are MDHEN and SYDVKM. The junction had 6 bases not matched to a gene; V was cut back by 6 bases and J by 0 bases. The CDR3 is 17 residues long. CDR3 bases: TGTGCCAGCAGGCAACAGGGGGCACACTCTGGGGCCAACGTCCTGACTTTC. Translated: CASRQQGAHSGANVLTF.

The V call is TRBV5-6, the J call TRBJ2-3, with 12 positions matching TRBD2. After removal of 6 bases from V and 2 bases from J, the junction contained 4 bases not matched to a gene. This CDR3 spans 15 amino acids. Germline V CDR1 and CDR2: SGHDT, YYEEEE. CDR3 sequence reads: CASNLAGGYTDTQYF. CDR3 nucleotides: TGTGCCAGCAATCTAGCGGGAGGGTACACAGATACGCAGTATTTT.

The chain's CDR3 is CASSFGLTGELFF. Written as DNA, the CDR3 is TGTGCCAGCAGCTTTGGGCTCACCGGGGAGCTGTTTTTT. V gene TRBV5-6 combines with J gene TRBJ2-2; D is ambiguous. Trimming shortened V by 2 bases and J by 4 bases, and 6 bases separated the two germline ends. CDR1 SGHDT and CDR2 YYEEEE come from the germline V gene. This CDR3 is built from 13 residues.

This chain links TRBV10-2 with TRBJ2-7; the match to TRBD1 covers 9 bases. The CDR3 is 14 residues long. Trimming cost V 7 bases and J 5 bases; bases outside gene matches: 9. Germline values: CDR1 WSHSY, CDR2 SAAADI. CDR3 region: CASKVVQGADEQYF. Written as DNA, the CDR3 is TGCGCCAGCAAAGTTGTACAGGGGGCTGACGAGCAGTACTTC.

The J gene is TRBJ1-2, the V gene TRBV11-2; the D is unclear. In germline, CDR1 is SGHAT, CDR2 FQNNGV. The CDR3 runs 14 residues. Between the trimmed V and J ends, which lost 4 bases and 4 bases, there was a span of 13 bases. CDR3 sequence (DNA): TGTGCCAGCAGCTCCCTTTGGGAGGGCTATGGCTACACCTTC. It encodes CASSSLWEGYGYTF.

The chain recombines TRBV12-3 or TRBV12-4 with TRBJ1-2, with D uncertain. This CDR3 region has 12 residues. V lost 6 bases and J lost 4, with 9 bases in between. The CDR3 reads CASRSTSYGYTF. For the CDR3, the DNA is TGTGCCAGCAGGTCTACGTCCTATGGCTACACCTTC.

Many counts were recorded for this clone. The rearrangement links TRBV5-1 to TRBJ2-1; D perhaps matches TRBD2 (6 bases). The CDR3 runs 14 residues. With 0 bases removed from V and 4 bases from J, the gap between germline ends came to 8 bases. Germline assignment: CDR1 SGHRS and CDR2 YFSETQ. As DNA, the CDR3 is TGCGCCAGCAGCTTGGGGGGACTTTACAATGAGCAGTTCTTC. Translated, it gives CASSLGGLYNEQFF. Drawing the rest from reference TRBV5-1 and TRBJ2-1, the complete variable domain is KAGVTQTPRYLIKTRGQQVTLSCSPISGHRSVSWYQQTPGQGLQFLFEYFSETQRNKGNFPGRFSGRQFSNSRSEMNVSTLELGDSALYLCASSLGGLYNEQFFGPGTRLTVL.

The V gene is TRBV30, the J gene TRBJ2-5; D unresolved. Trimming removed 8 bases from V and 5 bases from J, with 15 bases in between. This CDR3 contains 12 residues. Per the germline V gene, CDR1 is GTSNPN and CDR2 is SVGIG (reference sequence). The CDR3 loop reads CASRRYGETQYF. The CDR3 DNA reads TGTGCCAGCCGCCGATACGGGGAGACCCAGTACTTC.

The chain joins TRBV4-1 to TRBJ2-7; possibly TRBD2 for D (6 bases). The CDR3 is 15 amino acids. Germline assignment: CDR1 MGHRA and CDR2 YSYEKL. Trimming cost V 4 bases and J 0 bases, with 13 bases left between them. CDR3 nucleotides: TGCGCCAGCAGCCTTCTCCGGGGGTTCTCCTACGAGCAGTACTTC. Amino acid sequence: CASSLLRGFSYEQYF.

This clone has only a few counts. V and J are TRBV7-9 and TRBJ1-2; D remains unclear. Germline CDR1 SEHNR, CDR2 FQNEAQ (reference sequence). The germline V and J ends were trimmed by 2 bases and 8 bases, with 9 bases remaining between them. The CDR3 contains 12 residues. This CDR3 reads CASSLSVSGYTF. CDR3 DNA sequence: TGTGCCAGCAGCTTAAGCGTTAGCGGCTACACCTTC.

V usage is TRBV7-2 and J usage is TRBJ1-6; D gene unclear. Looked up from germline, CDR1 is SGHTA and CDR2 is FQGNSA. The CDR3 contains 17 residues. V lost 3 bases and J 8 bases, leaving 20 bases between the germline ends. DNA for the CDR3: TGTGCCAGCAGCTTTGGAGGACGTACGGCCGGATATTCACCCCTCCACTTT. Translating gives CASSFGGRTAGYSPLHF.

The V call is TRBV25-1, the J call TRBJ2-5, with 10 bases fitting TRBD1. The V segment lost 8 bases and the J segment 5 bases; nucleotides outside the gene matches: 11. There are 15 residues in the CDR3. Germline CDR1 is MGHDK and CDR2 is SYGVNS. CDR3 amino acids: CASERDDRGRETQYF. CDR3 coding DNA: TGTGCCAGCGAGCGGGACGACAGGGGGCGGGAGACCCAGTACTTC.

The genes are TRBV7-9 and TRBJ1-1, with TRBD1 matching 7 bases. Losses at the gene ends were 5 bases for V and 5 bases for J; bases not matched to a gene: 20. The length of the CDR3 is 18 residues. The germline CDR1 and CDR2 sequences are SEHNR and FQNEAQ (reference sequence). The CDR3 bases are TGTGCCAGCAGCACCCAACGCACAGGGGCGAAACGATATACTGAAGCTTTCTTT. Translated, it gives CASSTQRTGAKRYTEAFF. Filled out from reference TRBV7-9 and TRBJ1-1, the complete variable domain reads DTGVSQNPRHKITKRGQNVTFRCDPISEHNRLYWYRQTLGQGPEFLTYFQNEAQLEKSRLLSDRFSAERPKGSFSTLEIQRTEQGDSAMYLCASSTQRTGAKRYTEAFFGQGTRLTVV.

The chain has TRBV7-9 and TRBJ2-7; no reliable D call. Germline V gene sequence: CDR1 SEHNR, CDR2 FQNEAQ (reference sequence). The CDR3 consists of 14 residues. Trimming took off 8 bases at V and 2 bases at J, with 16 bases between the two ends. CDR3 sequence (DNA): TGTGCCAGCGGAAACCAGGCCCGTCCCTACGAGCAGTACTTC. Its translation is CASGNQARPYEQYF.

The chain joins TRBV6-5 to TRBJ1-5; maybe TRBD1 (5 bases). This CDR3 has 14 residues. Trimming removed 7 bases at V and 3 bases at J, with 13 bases between. Per germline, CDR1 MNHEY and CDR2 SVGAGI. Here the CDR3 reads CASTETVSNQPQHF. The CDR3 DNA is TGTGCCAGCACAGAGACAGTTTCCAATCAGCCCCAGCATTTT.

The rearrangement links TRBV19 to TRBJ2-7; 7 bases match TRBD1. V dropped 10 bases and J dropped 3; count of bases not matched to a gene: 15. Germline CDR1 reads LNHDA; CDR2 reads SQIVND (reference sequence). This CDR3 comprises 15 residues. CDR3 amino acids: CATPSRTGEVYEQYF. The CDR3 region has the DNA TGTGCCACCCCTTCGAGGACAGGAGAAGTCTACGAGCAGTACTTC.

The V call is TRBV7-8, the J call TRBJ2-3; D is perhaps TRBD1 (6 bases). Germline assignment: CDR1 SGHVS and CDR2 FQNEAQ. The V and J ends lost 5 bases and 4 bases respectively, with 13 bases between them. The CDR3 has 14 amino acids. CDR3 residues: CASSPGQSSDTQYF. The CDR3 DNA reads TGTGCCAGCAGCCCCGGACAGAGCTCAGATACGCAGTATTTT.

This chain joins TRBV11-2 and TRBJ2-2; 7 bases line up with TRBD2. The germline gives CDR1 SGHAT, CDR2 FQNNGV. V shed 6 bases and J 4 bases; nucleotides not matched to a gene: 5. The length of the CDR3 is 14 residues. CDR3 in DNA: TGTGCCAGCAGGGGGGAGGGTGGCACCGGGGAGCTGTTTTTT. As protein: CASRGEGGTGELFF.